The 18 T cell receptor beta chains below come from one sample, sequenced in a study of response to subunit inactivated influenza vaccine. One entry per CDR3 protein results from TCRdb running MiXCR on the RT-PCR reads. In the table there are around 650,000 distinct CDR3 sequences, approximately 15% of which are singletons. The sample in question was PBMCs from blood, obtained about 13 days after vaccination. Source of these receptors: a man between 45 and 60 years old who received an inactivated influenza vaccine.

The chain is built from TRBV7-9 and TRBJ2-1; no definite D call. The ends were cut back, 4 bases at V and 3 bases at J, with 10 bases in the middle. The V gene's germline CDR1 is SEHNR and CDR2 FQNEAQ (reference sequence). The CDR3 has 14 amino acids. CDR3 loop: CASSSGPGYNEQFF. CDR3 DNA: TGTGCCAGCAGCTCTGGACCCGGCTACAATGAGCAGTTCTTC.

The chain has TRBV4-1 and TRBJ2-4, with D perhaps TRBD2 (5 bases). The CDR3 sequence is 14 residues long. Trimming stripped 1 base from V and 7 bases from J, with 11 bases between. In germline, CDR1 is MGHRA, CDR2 YSYEKL. CDR3 sequence reads: CASSQAARENIQYF. CDR3 DNA: TGCGCCAGCAGCCAAGCCGCAAGGGAGAACATTCAGTACTTC.

The gene calls are TRBV20-1 and TRBJ1-6; D gene uncertain. This CDR3 has 14 amino acids. The germline V and J ends were trimmed by 0 bases and 7 bases, with 10 bases remaining between them. The germline CDR1 and CDR2 sequences are DFQATT and SNEGSKA (reference sequence). The CDR3 DNA reads as TGCAGTGCTAGAGACAGCAGAGGAAATTCACCCCTCCACTTT. It translates to CSARDSRGNSPLHF.

This clonotype was observed many times. This chain uses TRBV12-3 or TRBV12-4 with TRBJ2-7, with D unresolved. The CDR3 runs to 12 residues. V lost 6 bases to trimming and J lost 1 base, with 7 bases between them. CDR3 protein: CASSFGSYEQYF. DNA of the CDR3: TGTGCCAGCAGCTTCGGTTCCTACGAGCAGTACTTC.

The chain employs TRBV28 and TRBJ2-7; TRBD2 is a possible D gene (5 bases). This CDR3 spans 12 amino acids. CDR1 is MDHEN and CDR2 is SYDVKM in the germline V gene. Trimming cost V 5 bases and J 3 bases, with 8 bases left between them. The CDR3 loop is CASSADYYEQYF. The CDR3 DNA sequence: TGTGCCAGCAGTGCCGACTACTACGAGCAGTACTTC.

This clonotype showed up just a few times. The chain carries TRBV29-1 and TRBJ2-3; D gene unclear. The CDR3 covers 14 residues. The germline gives CDR1 SQVTM, CDR2 ANQGSEA. V was pared by 6 bases and J by 0 bases, with 13 bases between. The CDR3 loop reads CSVERLSSTDTQYF. CDR3 DNA: TGCAGCGTGGAAAGACTCTCTAGCACAGATACGCAGTATTTT.

The chain is built from TRBV24-1 and TRBJ2-7, with TRBD1 matching over 9 bases. The ends lost 4 bases at V and 1 base at J; junction bases unmatched: 4. The CDR3 extends over 15 amino acids. Germline lookup yields CDR1 KGHDR and CDR2 SFDVKD. This CDR3 is CATSDTGTGSYEQYF. CDR3 coding DNA: TGTGCCACCAGTGACACCGGGACAGGGTCCTACGAGCAGTACTTC.

This chain links TRBV6-5 with TRBJ2-7; D remains ambiguous. Germline assignment: CDR1 MNHEY and CDR2 SVGAGI. The CDR3 is 15 residues long. V dropped 0 bases and J dropped 2 bases, with 11 bases sitting between them. The CDR3 bases are TGTGCCAGCAGTTACTCGGGGTGGCAGCCCTACGAGCAGTACTTC. Amino acid sequence: CASSYSGWQPYEQYF.

This clonotype has just a few counts. The rearrangement joins TRBV12-3 or TRBV12-4 to TRBJ2-7; 7 nucleotides match TRBD1. Trimming took 6 bases from V and 6 from J; bases not matched to a gene: 11. The CDR3 spans 14 residues. CDR3 region: CASRDSFTGAEQYF. The CDR3, as DNA: TGTGCCAGCAGAGACAGCTTTACAGGGGCCGAGCAGTACTTC.

This clonotype was recorded once. The chain links TRBV5-1 to TRBJ2-1; 10 bases are a match to TRBD1. This CDR3 contains 15 residues. Germline lookup yields CDR1 SGHRS and CDR2 YFSETQ. J was trimmed by 5 bases and V by 4 bases; bases with no gene match: 6. The CDR3 protein is CASSPRTGGDNEQFF. In DNA, the CDR3 is TGCGCCAGCAGCCCTCGGACAGGGGGGGACAATGAGCAGTTCTTC.

The table lists this clonotype with many counts. The chain joins TRBV5-1 to TRBJ2-1; the D gene could be TRBD1 or TRBD2 (5 bases each). The ends were cut back, 4 bases at V and 5 bases at J, with 13 bases in the middle. Germline CDR1 and CDR2: SGHRS and YFSETQ. The CDR3 contains 14 residues. The CDR3, as DNA: TGCGCCAGCAGCCTAGGGACGGCTCACAATGAGCAGTTCTTC. Translation: CASSLGTAHNEQFF.

Only a few counts were recorded for this clonotype. The chain combines TRBV20-1 with TRBJ1-1; D gene uncertain. This CDR3 is 14 amino acids long. The germline CDR1 and CDR2 sequences are DFQATT and SNEGSKA (reference sequence). Trimming removed 0 bases at V and 4 bases at J, with 12 bases between. The CDR3 coding sequence is TGCAGTGCTAGAGACGGGTCGGTGGGCACTGAAGCTTTCTTT. This sequence encodes CSARDGSVGTEAFF.

This clonotype was picked up a small number of times. The V gene is TRBV5-4, the J gene TRBJ2-1; possibly TRBD1 for D (5 bases). The germline V gene encodes CDR1 SGHNT and CDR2 YYREEE (reference sequence). V shed 4 bases and J shed 3 bases, with 11 bases lying between them. CDR3 size: 14 residues. CDR3 sequence: CASSLGAHYNEQFF. The CDR3, as DNA: TGTGCCAGCAGCCTTGGGGCTCACTACAATGAGCAGTTCTTC.

This clonotype was seen only a few times. The gene calls are TRBV4-3 and TRBJ1-1; D gene unclear. This CDR3 has 13 residues. V was pared by 1 base and J by 4 bases, with 7 bases between. CDR1 and CDR2 (germline): LGHNA, YSLEER. The CDR3 sequence: CASSQGGITEAFF. In DNA, the CDR3 is TGCGCCAGCAGCCAAGGAGGGATCACTGAAGCTTTCTTT.

The CDR3 DNA reads TGTGCCAGCGCCGGCCCCGGGACTAGCCAACACGGGCAGTACTTC. This sequence encodes CASAGPGTSQHGQYF. This chain joins TRBV28 and TRBJ2-7, with TRBD2 matching 9 bases. CDR1 and CDR2 from the germline V gene are MDHEN and SYDVKM. The J segment lost 9 bases and the V segment lost 8 bases, leaving 17 bases of the junction unmatched. The CDR3 consists of 15 residues.

There are a few counts of this clonotype. The chain is built from TRBV28 and TRBJ1-5; no clear D gene. The V and J ends lost 6 bases and 0 bases respectively, with 15 bases between them. The germline V gene has CDR1 MDHEN and CDR2 SYDVKM. The CDR3 is made up of 16 amino acids. In nucleotides, the CDR3 is TGTGCCAGCAGCGTTTTGGGCCAAGATAGCAATCAGCCCCAGCATTTT. This gives the protein CASSVLGQDSNQPQHF.

In the case of this clonotype: A read error is possible here, since a much larger clone lies one base away. The V gene is TRBV5-4, the J gene TRBJ2-1; D gene ambiguous. CDR3 length equals 14 residues. Per germline, CDR1 SGHNT and CDR2 YYREEE (reference sequence). The V end lost 7 bases, the J end lost 1 base, and 12 bases lay between the germline ends. CDR3 nucleotides: TGTGCCAGCGGCCCCGGGTTTTCCTACAATGAGCAGTTCTTC. Encoded protein: CASGPGFSYNEQFF.

This clonotype was seen only a few times. The V gene is TRBV7-3, the J gene TRBJ2-3; 11 nucleotides match TRBD2. This CDR3 comprises 17 residues. Germline CDR1 reads SGHTA; CDR2 reads FQGTGA. After removal of 1 base from V and 3 bases from J, the junction contained 6 bases not matched to a gene. CDR3 DNA sequence: TGTGCCAGCAGCTTAAGGGGGCTAGCGGGAGGAACAGATACGCAGTATTTT. Protein product: CASSLRGLAGGTDTQYF.